Shown below are 30 T cell receptor beta chains from a single sample sequenced in a study of Ad26.COV2.S vaccination and SARS-CoV-2 variants. Treatment denoted: approximately 18 received Ad26.COV2.S at low or high dose, single or two shots; about 5 received placebo; per-sample allocation not given. Following the first vaccine or placebo injection, samples were taken on day 63. The data were produced by immunoSEQ multiplex PCR, yet TCRdb's version contains in-frame clones alone and is incomplete. The sample includes hundreds of thousands of clones, about 90% of them seen just once. The sequencing used peripheral blood, collected in a trial of Ad26.COV2.S vaccine versus placebo. These receptor sequences come from a person aged 18-60 years who received the Ad26.COV2.S COVID-19 vaccine or a placebo.

The chain recombines TRBV2 with TRBJ1-4; TRBD1 aligns across 8 bases. The CDR3 is 14 residues long. V lost 6 bases, J lost 5 bases, and 5 bases stayed unmatched. In germline, CDR1 is SNHLY, CDR2 FYNNEI. CDR3 sequence: CASSPDRGNEKLFF. The CDR3 DNA follows: TGTGCCAGCAGCCCCGACAGGGGAAATGAAAAACTGTTTTTT.

The chain is built from TRBV7-9 and TRBJ2-1; 9 nucleotides line up with TRBD1. V was clipped by 3 bases and J by 6 bases; unmatched bases: 6. Germline loops: CDR1 SEHNR, CDR2 FQNEAQ (reference sequence). The CDR3 totals 15 residues. The CDR3 sequence: CASSLQWTGANEQFF. The CDR3 DNA is TGTGCCAGCAGCTTGCAGTGGACAGGGGCCAATGAGCAGTTCTTC.

The chain employs TRBV10-3 and TRBJ2-3; 10 bases fit TRBD2. The CDR3 is 15 residues long. Trimming took 3 bases from V and 6 from J; bases not matched to a gene: 6. Germline CDR1 ENHRY, CDR2 SYGVKD. The CDR3 DNA follows: TGTGCCATCAGTGAAGGTAGCGGGAGGTCGGATACGCAGTATTTT. Its translation: CAISEGSGRSDTQYF.

A remark on this clone: The sample carries other DNA sequences with the same CDR3. This chain uses TRBV7-2 with TRBJ1-4; TRBD1 matches 7 bases. CDR1 and CDR2 from the germline V gene are SGHTA and FQGNSA. The CDR3 runs to 14 residues. J was trimmed by 4 bases and V by 1 base; bases with no gene match: 0. CDR3 bases: TGTGCCAGCAGCTTAGACAGGGGTAATGAAAAACTGTTTTTT. It specifies CASSLDRGNEKLFF.

This clone was recorded once. The chain carries TRBV19 and TRBJ2-2; D is undetermined. This CDR3 has 17 residues. The germline gives CDR1 LNHDA, CDR2 SQIVND (reference sequence). Trimming took 6 bases from V and 0 from J, leaving 17 bases between them. The CDR3: CASSSPGGPSNTGELFF. The CDR3 region has the DNA TGTGCCAGTAGCTCCCCGGGTGGGCCCTCGAACACCGGGGAGCTGTTTTTT.

The chain is built from TRBV6-5 and TRBJ2-1; possible D gene TRBD1, 6 bases. Trimming took off 7 bases at V and 0 bases at J, with 13 bases between the two ends. This CDR3 is built from 15 residues. Germline assignment: CDR1 MNHEY and CDR2 SVGAGI. This chain's CDR3 is CASTRSDSSYNEQFF. In nucleotides, the CDR3 is TGTGCCAGCACTCGTTCGGACAGCTCCTACAATGAGCAGTTCTTC.

V and J are TRBV3-1 (or the pseudogene TRBV3-2) and TRBJ1-6; unclear D gene. CDR3 length: 14 residues. Trimming left V 3 bases short and J 2 bases short, with 5 bases between. The germline gives CDR1 LGHDT, CDR2 YNNKEL (reference sequence). In nucleotides, the CDR3 is TGTGCCAGCAGCCACGGGACCTATAATTCACCCCTCCACTTT. Translation: CASSHGTYNSPLHF.

The V and J genes are TRBV7-9 and TRBJ1-6; weak D call: TRBD1 (5 bases). The length of the CDR3 is 13 residues. Looked up from germline, CDR1 is SEHNR and CDR2 is FQNEAQ (reference sequence). V dropped 7 bases and J dropped 9 bases, with 13 bases sitting between them. CDR3 nucleotides: TGTGCCAGCACCGATCTGGGGGGTTCACCCCTCCACTTT. It yields the protein CASTDLGGSPLHF. Filled out from reference TRBV7-9 and TRBJ1-6, the complete variable domain reads DTGVSQNPRHKITKRGQNVTFRCDPISEHNRLYWYRQTLGQGPEFLTYFQNEAQLEKSRLLSDRFSAERPKGSFSTLEIQRTEQGDSAMYLCASTDLGGSPLHFGNGTRLTVT.

CDR3 coding DNA: TGTGCCAGCAGCCAAGAAACCACGAGTGATACGCAGTATTTT. Protein product: CASSQETTSDTQYF. This chain connects TRBV4-2 to TRBJ2-3; D is undetermined. The V and J ends lost 0 bases and 6 bases respectively, with 10 bases between them. The length of the CDR3 is 14 residues. Germline V gives CDR1 LGHNA, CDR2 YNFKEQ.

The chain is built from TRBV2 and TRBJ1-5, with D unclear. The V end lost 5 bases, the J end lost 7 bases, and 6 bases lay between the germline ends. Germline-derived CDR1 and CDR2 are SNHLY and FYNNEI. The CDR3 has 11 amino acids. CDR3 region: CASSSGQPQHF. DNA of the CDR3: TGTGCCAGCAGTTCTGGACAGCCCCAGCATTTT.

The chain combines TRBV5-1 with TRBJ2-2; D might be TRBD2 (5 bases). Trimming pared 2 bases from V and 2 bases from J, leaving 16 bases between. The germline V gene encodes CDR1 SGHRS and CDR2 YFSETQ. The CDR3 runs to 17 residues. CDR3 protein: CASSFFLGVLNTGELFF. The CDR3 DNA is TGCGCCAGCAGCTTTTTTCTGGGAGTTCTAAACACCGGGGAGCTGTTTTTT.

About this clone: This CDR3 is also generated by other DNA sequences in the sample. The CDR3 DNA is TGCGCCAGCAGCTTGGTGCCTAGCAATCAGCCCCAGCATTTT. It specifies CASSLVPSNQPQHF. The genes are TRBV5-1 and TRBJ1-5, with D hard to call. Germline V CDR1 and CDR2: SGHRS, YFSETQ. Trimming removed 0 bases from V and 0 bases from J, with 4 bases in between. The CDR3 runs to 14 residues.

This clone is a singleton in its sample. V gene TRBV2 combines with J gene TRBJ2-3, with 7 bases fitting TRBD2. CDR1 is SNHLY and CDR2 is FYNNEI in the germline V gene. The CDR3 is 15 amino acids. V lost 8 bases and J lost 3; bases outside the gene matches: 11. This CDR3 is CASQTSPRETDTQYF. The DNA for the CDR3 is TGTGCCAGCCAGACTAGCCCGAGGGAGACAGATACGCAGTATTTT. Filled out from reference TRBV2 and TRBJ2-3, the complete variable domain reads EPEVTQTPSHQVTQMGQEVILRCVPISNHLYFYWYRQILGQKVEFLVSFYNNEISEKSEIFDDQFSVERPDGSNFTLKIRSTKLEDSAMYFCASQTSPRETDTQYFGPGTRLTVL.

The chain carries TRBV19 and TRBJ1-5; D not resolved. The CDR3 length is 14 residues. CDR1 is LNHDA and CDR2 is SQIVND in the germline V gene (reference sequence). Trimming removed 4 bases at V and 7 bases at J, with 14 bases between. In DNA form, the CDR3 reads TGTGCCAGTAGTAGCGAGTCAGTAAGACAGCCCCAGCATTTT. It yields the protein CASSSESVRQPQHF.

The rearrangement joins TRBV27 to TRBJ1-1, with TRBD1 matching over 9 bases. The V gene end was trimmed by 6 bases and the J gene end by 11 bases; junction bases not matched to a gene: 7. This CDR3 spans 12 amino acids. CDR1 and CDR2 (germline): MNHEY, SMNVEV (reference sequence). CDR3 DNA: TGTGCCAGCAGCCCCGGGACAGGGTATGCTTTCTTT. As protein: CASSPGTGYAFF.

The gene calls are TRBV5-4 and TRBJ1-6; perhaps TRBD1 as D (5 bases). This CDR3 region has 15 residues. V lost 0 bases to trimming and J lost 6 bases, with 10 bases between them. Germline V gives CDR1 SGHNT, CDR2 YYREEE (reference sequence). The DNA of the CDR3 is TGTGCCAGCAGCTTGGACAGGATAGCTAATTCACCCCTCCACTTT. This translates into CASSLDRIANSPLHF.

The J gene is TRBJ2-3, the V gene TRBV5-1; D call uncertain. Trimming removed 3 bases at V and 4 bases at J, with 6 bases between. The germline V gene has CDR1 SGHRS and CDR2 YFSETQ. The CDR3 has 12 residues. In DNA form, the CDR3 reads TGCGCCAGCAGCTACGGAGCAGATACGCAGTATTTT. This encodes CASSYGADTQYF. The full variable domain, with the rest looked up from reference TRBV5-1 and TRBJ2-3, is KAGVTQTPRYLIKTRGQQVTLSCSPISGHRSVSWYQQTPGQGLQFLFEYFSETQRNKGNFPGRFSGRQFSNSRSEMNVSTLELGDSALYLCASSYGADTQYFGPGTRLTVL.

J is TRBJ2-7 and V is TRBV5-1; tentative D call: TRBD1 (6 bases). Germline lookup yields CDR1 SGHRS and CDR2 YFSETQ. The CDR3 contains 14 residues. V lost 2 bases and J 2 bases, leaving 11 bases between the germline ends. The CDR3 protein is CASSLTWTAYEQYF. CDR3 bases: TGCGCCAGCAGCTTAACCTGGACAGCCTACGAGCAGTACTTC.

The J gene is TRBJ2-7, the V gene TRBV5-1; weak D call: TRBD1 (7 bases). Deletions cut 4 bases from V and 5 bases from J, with 16 bases between. Per the germline V gene, CDR1 is SGHRS and CDR2 is YFSETQ. CDR3 length: 14 amino acids. In DNA form, the CDR3 reads TGCGCCAGCAGCCCTTCGGGACAGCGGGACGAGCAGTACTTC. Translated: CASSPSGQRDEQYF.

The CDR3 here is CASSFEGREQFF. The DNA for the CDR3 is TGCGCCAGCAGCTTCGAGGGGAGGGAGCAGTTCTTC. The chain has TRBV5-1 and TRBJ2-1, with D perhaps matching TRBD2 (6 bases). The CDR3 length is 12 residues. The ends were cut back, 2 bases at V and 10 bases at J, with 10 bases in the middle. Germline V gene lookup returns CDR1 SGHRS and CDR2 YFSETQ.

The chain carries TRBV7-8 and TRBJ2-7; D might be TRBD1 or TRBD2, each matching 6 bases. The CDR3 sequence is 16 residues long. Germline-derived CDR1 and CDR2 are SGHVS and FQNEAQ. V lost 5 bases to trimming and J lost 7 bases, with 24 bases between them. The CDR3 spells CASSEPLRDTAGEQYF. CDR3 DNA sequence: TGTGCCAGCAGCGAACCATTGCGGGACACCGCGGGGGAGCAGTACTTC.

V is TRBV30 and J is TRBJ1-2; 7 bases align to TRBD1. Trimming cost V 0 bases and J 5 bases; bases outside gene matches: 15. Per the germline V gene, CDR1 is GTSNPN and CDR2 is SVGIG (reference sequence). The CDR3 is 17 amino acids. The CDR3 reads CAWSVLHRGTVFYGYTF. The CDR3 nucleotides read TGTGCCTGGAGTGTACTCCATCGGGGGACAGTGTTTTATGGCTACACCTTC.

The chain uses TRBV14 and TRBJ1-1; D remains ambiguous. Germline CDR1 reads SGHDN; CDR2 reads FVKESK. The CDR3 totals 14 residues. Trimming cost V 0 bases and J 8 bases, with 13 bases left between them. Here the CDR3 DNA reads TGTGCCAGCAGCCAAGAGATGGTCAGCGGGGAAGCTTTCTTT. This translates into CASSQEMVSGEAFF.

This chain links TRBV5-1 with TRBJ1-3; 8 nucleotides align to TRBD1. J was trimmed by 4 bases and V by 2 bases; bases with no gene match: 5. Germline V gene lookup returns CDR1 SGHRS and CDR2 YFSETQ. This CDR3 region has 15 residues. CDR3 DNA sequence: TGCGCCAGCAGCTTACAGGGGGTGTCGGGAAACACCATATATTTT. It specifies CASSLQGVSGNTIYF. Full variable domain (remainder filled in from reference TRBV5-1 and TRBJ1-3): KAGVTQTPRYLIKTRGQQVTLSCSPISGHRSVSWYQQTPGQGLQFLFEYFSETQRNKGNFPGRFSGRQFSNSRSEMNVSTLELGDSALYLCASSLQGVSGNTIYFGEGSWLTVV.

CDR3 region: CASTNSGRAVGDTDTQYF. The DNA for the CDR3 is TGTGCCAGCACCAATAGCGGGAGGGCAGTGGGGGATACAGATACGCAGTATTTT. The gene calls are TRBV11-2 and TRBJ2-3, with TRBD2 identical over 11 bases. CDR1 is SGHAT and CDR2 is FQNNGV in the germline V gene. The ends lost 7 bases at V and 3 bases at J; junction bases unmatched: 15. CDR3 size: 18 residues.

The chain couples TRBV3-1 (or the pseudogene TRBV3-2) to TRBJ1-5; TRBD1 matches 12 bases. The germline V gene encodes CDR1 LGHDT and CDR2 YNNKEL (reference sequence). This CDR3 region has 15 residues. The ends lost 4 bases at V and 6 bases at J; junction bases unmatched: 4. In DNA form, the CDR3 reads TGTGCCAGCAGCCGGGGACAGGGGGCAGGTCAGCCCCAGCATTTT. The encoded protein is CASSRGQGAGQPQHF.

V usage is TRBV3-1 (or the pseudogene TRBV3-2) and J usage is TRBJ2-2; the match to TRBD1 covers 8 bases. This CDR3 is built from 14 residues. V lost 6 bases and J lost 6; bases outside the gene matches: 6. Germline values: CDR1 LGHDT, CDR2 YNNKEL (reference sequence). This CDR3 reads CASSRTQGAGELFF. CDR3 sequence (DNA): TGTGCCAGCAGTCGCACACAGGGGGCCGGGGAGCTGTTTTTT.

The chain couples TRBV6-5 to TRBJ2-1; the D gene is possibly TRBD2 (5 bases). The CDR3 loop spans 13 amino acids. Germline assignment: CDR1 MNHEY and CDR2 SVGAGI. Trimming shortened V by 8 bases and J by 9 bases, and 17 bases separated the two germline ends. CDR3 nucleotides: TGTGCCAGCCTCCCCTCTAGCCGTGGTGAGCAGTTCTTC. It specifies CASLPSSRGEQFF.

V gene TRBV25-1 combines with J gene TRBJ2-6; tentatively, D is TRBD2 (6 bases). Trimming removed 6 bases at V and 2 bases at J, with 8 bases between. CDR1 and CDR2 from the germline V gene are MGHDK and SYGVNS. This CDR3 has 14 residues. The CDR3: CASRPGAGANVLTF. The CDR3 DNA is TGTGCCAGCAGACCGGGGGCTGGGGCCAACGTCCTGACTTTC.

The chain employs TRBV6-5 and TRBJ2-5; D might be TRBD1 or TRBD2, each matching 5 bases. The V and J ends lost 7 bases and 5 bases respectively, with 14 bases between them. The CDR3 contains 13 residues. Germline V lookup: CDR1 MNHEY, CDR2 SVGAGI. The CDR3 nucleotides are TGTGCCAGCATCGGGACCCCCGGGGAGACCCAGTACTTC. This encodes CASIGTPGETQYF.